Listed below are T cell receptor beta chains from one sample, sequenced in a study of cytomegalovirus exposure and HLA in healthy donors. Here immunoSEQ multiplex PCR was the method, and the copy in TCRdb shows in-frame clones only, minus some. The table has a few hundred thousand clones, about 80% seen once; the top ten hold 1.5% to 2%. Specimen: PBMCs. These receptors were obtained from a man between 18 and 35 years old in good health and CMV-seronegative. Both conserved end residues are trimmed from each CDR3.

V	J	CDR3
TRBV4-3	TRBJ2-5	ASSHAGDTQY
TRBV2	TRBJ1-3	ASSPGQPLSGNTIY
TRBV7-9	TRBJ2-2	ASSFSGGNTGELF
TRBV5-4	TRBJ2-3	ASSSGGSADTQY
TRBV6-6	TRBJ2-6	ASIPRFSGANVLT
TRBV30	TRBJ2-7	AWSDRGLYEQY
TRBV30	TRBJ2-7	AWSPGLPGYEQY
TRBV6-5	TRBJ2-7	ASSYTTGVPSYEQY
TRBV9	TRBJ2-1	ASSFRPGTNEQF
TRBV5-6	TRBJ2-2	ASSSTGKGHGELF
TRBV5-6	TRBJ1-2	ASSLASVALGYT
TRBV6-1	TRBJ1-5	AVLGQNYSNQPQH
TRBV15	TRBJ2-3	ATSRGEDRATDTQY
TRBV6-9	TRBJ1-1	AGRPPRAANTEAF
TRBV13	TRBJ1-1	ASSSSPGQGRNTEAF
TRBV11-2	TRBJ2-3	ASRQAPSSTDTQY
TRBV11-3	TRBJ2-3	ASSLGTSYTDTQY
TRBV18	TRBJ1-6	ASSPRDRGSPLH
TRBV28	TRBJ2-3	ASSSPGQILVYTDTQY
TRBV7-6	TRBJ2-1	ASSPGLANNEQF
TRBV28	TRBJ2-4	ASSRYRGENIQY
TRBV27	TRBJ1-5	ASSLSGGSQPQH
TRBV7-2	TRBJ1-5	ASSRRGALNQPQH
TRBV29-1	TRBJ2-1	SVEPPRAGSGGGEQF
TRBV6-1	TRBJ1-4	ASSGGGRVVNEKLF
TRBV19	TRBJ2-7	ASTGRESYEQY
TRBV7-3	TRBJ2-5	ASSVGQGETQY
TRBV5-1	TRBJ1-6	ASGTGGGNSPLH